This T cell receptor (beta chain) was profiled in a study of cytomegalovirus exposure and HLA in healthy donors (dated by TCRdb to 2016 to 2017). As for the study more broadly: The 700 or so repertoires of the first cohort and the roughly 110 validation repertoires were produced on the same platform, according to a later analysis. In addition to the first cohort of hundreds of subjects, a separate validation cohort of 120 different subjects was used. The aim of the study was to test whether cataloging public T cell receptors could identify signatures of past pathogen exposure. The study combined high-throughput TCR immunosequencing, statistical association of individual TCRs with disease status, and machine learning to predict cytomegalovirus infection status. Overall results and qualifications from the work: Across donors, most TCR sequences were observed very rarely, whereas some public TCRs were present in many individuals. In both the original and validation cohorts, the classifier was reported to diagnose cytomegalovirus status with high specificity and sensitivity. Subsequent analysis determined that TCRs grouped into clusters in the first cohort also showed a tendency toward co-occurrence across the 90 to 150 validation repertoires, and 85% to 95% of cluster scores exceeded 0. A later analysis had no HLA typing for the validation cohort, so co-occurrence there was scored across all 120 repertoires. The authors suggested that the approach could potentially be extended to other disease states and immunological phenotypes. A total of around 150 TCR beta chains were listed by the study as associated with cytomegalovirus. In vitro tests confirmed that three of the cytomegalovirus-associated TCR beta chains recognize cytomegalovirus antigens.

The donors belonged to the validation cohort of 90 to 150 subjects, which was separate from the 666-subject first cohort. About this clone: Its antigen is not yet known. No qualities accompany the bases; no much larger clone lies one base away.

The library was generated by the immunoSEQ multiplex PCR assay. In the source study's methods: A statistical classification framework was built for diagnosing cytomegalovirus status from the catalog of TCR beta chain sequences. In TCRdb, the immuneACCESS table is reduced to in-frame sequences with V and J assigned. These tables do not hold every clone; where another copy was compared, an unresolved V gene accounts for under half, and the others remain unexplained. V and J calls plus clone size are reproduced from that table; the DNA served to infer D and trimming. Within this sample are 150,000 to 250,000 clones, with 84% of them counted one time only. Of the sample, 10% to 15% is held by the ten largest clones. V and J lose 11 bases and 2 bases, and a span of 19 bases separates them. The CDR3 sequence holds 15 residues, the cysteine and phenylalanine included. Only the CDR3 DNA is retained, 45 bases long and in frame from the first base. The germline V gene sets CDR1 to SGHVS and CDR2 to FNYEAQ.

This receptor was identified in a woman younger than 45 in good health and CMV-seropositive. Source material: PBMCs. The sequence links TRBV7-6 to TRBJ2-1, and the D gene may be TRBD1, 7 bases matching. The CDR3 protein: CAQKQGGNAYNEQFF. In nucleotides, the sequence is TGTGCCCAGAAGCAGGGGGGCAACGCCTACAATGAGCAGTTCTTC.